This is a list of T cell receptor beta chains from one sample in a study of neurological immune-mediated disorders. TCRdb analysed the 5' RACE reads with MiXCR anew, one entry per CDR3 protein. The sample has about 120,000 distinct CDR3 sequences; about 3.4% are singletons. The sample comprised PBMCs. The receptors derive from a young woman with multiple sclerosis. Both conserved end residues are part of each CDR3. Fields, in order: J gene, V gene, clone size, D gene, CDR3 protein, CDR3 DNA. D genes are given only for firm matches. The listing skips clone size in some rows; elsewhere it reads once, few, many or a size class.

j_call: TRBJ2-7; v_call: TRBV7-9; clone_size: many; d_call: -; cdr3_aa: CASRPLQGPNSYEQYF; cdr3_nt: TGTGCCAGCAGACCACTACAGGGACCAAACTCCTACGAGCAGTACTTC
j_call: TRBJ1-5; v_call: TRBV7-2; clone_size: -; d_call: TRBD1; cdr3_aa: CASSLTGDRGQPQHF; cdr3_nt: TGTGCCAGCAGCTTAACAGGGGATCGGGGTCAGCCCCAGCATTTT
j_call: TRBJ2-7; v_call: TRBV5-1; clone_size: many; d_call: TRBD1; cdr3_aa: CASGYSSGTGSYEQYF; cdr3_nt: TGCGCCAGCGGATACTCTTCCGGGACAGGCTCCTACGAGCAGTACTTC
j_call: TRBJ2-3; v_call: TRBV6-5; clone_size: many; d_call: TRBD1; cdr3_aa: CASSAQGDTQYF; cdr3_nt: TGTGCCAGCAGTGCACAGGGGGATACGCAGTATTTT
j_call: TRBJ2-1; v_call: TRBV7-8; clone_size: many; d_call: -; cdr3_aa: CASSLAPGISYNEQFF; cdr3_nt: TGTGCCAGCAGCTTAGCCCCCGGGATTTCCTACAATGAGCAGTTCTTC
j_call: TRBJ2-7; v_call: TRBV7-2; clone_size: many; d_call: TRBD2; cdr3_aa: CASSLGGSLSYEQYF; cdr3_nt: TGTGCCAGCAGCTTAGGCGGGAGTTTATCCTACGAGCAGTACTTC
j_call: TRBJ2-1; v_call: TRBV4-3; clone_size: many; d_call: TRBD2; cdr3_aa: CASSPQREGHWYEQFF; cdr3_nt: TGCGCCAGCAGCCCACAGCGGGAGGGCCATTGGTATGAGCAGTTCTTC
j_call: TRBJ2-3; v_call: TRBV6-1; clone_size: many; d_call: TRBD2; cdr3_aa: CASSGAGGPDTQYF; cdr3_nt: TGTGCCAGCAGTGGTGCGGGGGGCCCAGATACGCAGTATTTT
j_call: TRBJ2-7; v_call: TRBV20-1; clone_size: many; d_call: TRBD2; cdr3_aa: CSARVGSSGRYEQYF; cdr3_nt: TGCAGTGCTAGAGTAGGAAGTAGCGGGAGATACGAGCAGTACTTC
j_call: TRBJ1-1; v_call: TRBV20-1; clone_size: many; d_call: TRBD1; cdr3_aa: CSARTWQGADAEAFF; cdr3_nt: TGCAGTGCTAGAACCTGGCAGGGGGCAGATGCTGAAGCTTTCTTT
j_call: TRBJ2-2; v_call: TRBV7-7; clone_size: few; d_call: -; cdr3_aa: CASSTQQAANTGELFF; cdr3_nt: TGTGCCAGCAGCACCCAACAGGCCGCGAACACCGGGGAGCTGTTTTTT
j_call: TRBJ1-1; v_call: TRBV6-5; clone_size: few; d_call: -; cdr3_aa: CASRGGNTEAFF; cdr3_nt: TGTGCCAGCAGGGGAGGGAACACTGAAGCTTTCTTT
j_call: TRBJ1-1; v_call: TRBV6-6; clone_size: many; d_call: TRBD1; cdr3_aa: CASSYGTGGSNTEAFF; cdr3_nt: TGTGCCAGCAGTTACGGTACAGGGGGCTCTAACACTGAAGCTTTCTTT
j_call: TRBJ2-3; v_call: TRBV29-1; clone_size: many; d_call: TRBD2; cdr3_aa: CSVGGLAGVADTQYF; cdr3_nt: TGCAGCGTTGGAGGACTAGCGGGAGTAGCAGATACGCAGTATTTT
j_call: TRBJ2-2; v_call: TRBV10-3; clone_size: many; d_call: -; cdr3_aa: CAISEESFGAGELFF; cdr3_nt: TGTGCCATCAGTGAGGAGAGCTTCGGGGCCGGGGAGCTGTTTTTT
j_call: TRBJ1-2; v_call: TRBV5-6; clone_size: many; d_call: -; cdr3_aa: CASSLISGDRLGYTF; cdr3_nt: TGTGCCAGCAGCTTGATTTCCGGGGATAGGCTTGGCTACACCTTC
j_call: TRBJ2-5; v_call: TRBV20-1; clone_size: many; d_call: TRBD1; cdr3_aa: CSAQGQGSLTQYF; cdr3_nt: TGCAGTGCTCAAGGACAGGGTAGTCTAACCCAGTACTTC
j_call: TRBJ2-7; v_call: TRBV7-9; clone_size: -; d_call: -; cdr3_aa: CASSPAGTYEQYF; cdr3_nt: TGTGCCAGCAGCCCGGCAGGGACATACGAGCAGTACTTC
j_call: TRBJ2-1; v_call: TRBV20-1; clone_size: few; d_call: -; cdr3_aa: CSARVTKGGAAFNEQFF; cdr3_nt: TGCAGTGCTAGGGTAACCAAAGGGGGGGCCGCCTTCAATGAGCAGTTCTTC
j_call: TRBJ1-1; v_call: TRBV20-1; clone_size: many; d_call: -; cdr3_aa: CSASWEGTEAFF; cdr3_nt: TGCAGTGCTAGTTGGGAGGGGACTGAAGCTTTCTTT
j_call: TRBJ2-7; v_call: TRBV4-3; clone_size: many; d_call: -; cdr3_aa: CASSQEADLHYEQYF; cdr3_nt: TGCGCCAGCAGCCAAGAAGCTGATCTTCACTACGAGCAGTACTTC
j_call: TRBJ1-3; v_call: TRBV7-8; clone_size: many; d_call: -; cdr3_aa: CASSFGTGGGNTIYF; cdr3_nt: TGTGCCAGCAGCTTCGGGACGGGCGGTGGAAACACCATATATTTT
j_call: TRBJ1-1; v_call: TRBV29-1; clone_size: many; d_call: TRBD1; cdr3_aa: CSVRDSRGAFF; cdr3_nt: TGCAGCGTTAGGGACAGTCGAGGAGCTTTCTTT
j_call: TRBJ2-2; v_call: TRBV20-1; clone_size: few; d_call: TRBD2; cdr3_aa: CSARGRGVNTGELFF; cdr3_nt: TGCAGTGCTAGAGGGCGGGGGGTGAACACCGGGGAGCTGTTTTTT
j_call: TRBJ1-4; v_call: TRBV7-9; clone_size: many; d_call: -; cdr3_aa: CASSLAGQGLANEKLFF; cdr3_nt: TGTGCCAGCAGCTTAGCTGGGCAGGGGTTAGCTAATGAAAAACTGTTTTTT
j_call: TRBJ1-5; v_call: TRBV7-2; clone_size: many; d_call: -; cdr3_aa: CASSFRDGQPQHF; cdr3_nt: TGTGCCAGCAGCTTCAGGGACGGGCAGCCCCAGCATTTT
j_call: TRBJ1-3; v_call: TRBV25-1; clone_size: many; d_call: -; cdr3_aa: CASQYGHSGNTIYF; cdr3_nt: TGTGCCAGCCAATACGGTCACTCTGGAAACACCATATATTTT
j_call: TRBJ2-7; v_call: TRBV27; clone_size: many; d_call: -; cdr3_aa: CASSFGGRGPSSYEQYF; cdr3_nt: TGTGCCAGCAGTTTCGGAGGTAGGGGCCCCAGCTCCTACGAGCAGTACTTC
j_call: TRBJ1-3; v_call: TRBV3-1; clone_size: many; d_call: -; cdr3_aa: CASSHFPRSHSGNTIYF; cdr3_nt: TGTGCCAGCAGCCACTTCCCGAGGAGTCACTCTGGAAACACCATATATTTT
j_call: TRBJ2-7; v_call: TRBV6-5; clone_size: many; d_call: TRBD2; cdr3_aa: CASSYSGVGSGKFYEQYF; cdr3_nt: TGTGCCAGCAGTTACTCGGGCGTTGGTAGCGGGAAATTTTACGAGCAGTACTTC
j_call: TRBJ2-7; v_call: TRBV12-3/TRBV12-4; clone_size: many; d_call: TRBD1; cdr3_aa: CASSVPGQRDLRGEQYF; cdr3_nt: TGTGCCAGCAGTGTACCGGGACAGAGGGACCTACGTGGGGAGCAGTACTTC
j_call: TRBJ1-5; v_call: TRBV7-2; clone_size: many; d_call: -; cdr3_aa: CASSPGGGGRVGGGQHF; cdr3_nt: TGTGCCAGCAGCCCTGGGGGCGGGGGAAGGGTAGGTGGTGGCCAGCATTTT
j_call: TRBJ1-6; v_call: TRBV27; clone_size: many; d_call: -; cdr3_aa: CASSLSPGFEGNSPLHF; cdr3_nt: TGTGCCAGCAGTTTATCGCCGGGCTTCGAGGGTAATTCACCCCTCCACTTT
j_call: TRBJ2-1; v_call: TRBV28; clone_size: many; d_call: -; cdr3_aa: CASWTPSSYNEQFF; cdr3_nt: TGTGCCAGCTGGACTCCGAGCTCCTACAATGAGCAGTTCTTC
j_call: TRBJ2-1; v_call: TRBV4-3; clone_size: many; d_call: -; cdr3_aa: CASSQDIPIAGRNEQFF; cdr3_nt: TGCGCCAGCAGCCAAGATATTCCGATCGCAGGGCGGAATGAGCAGTTCTTC
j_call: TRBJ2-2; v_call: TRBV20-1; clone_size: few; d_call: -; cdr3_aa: CSARPVGTGELFF; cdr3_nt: TGCAGTGCTCGACCAGTTGGGACCGGGGAGCTGTTTTTT
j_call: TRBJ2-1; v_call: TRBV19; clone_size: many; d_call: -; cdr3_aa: CASSSPVNEQFF; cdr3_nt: TGTGCCAGTAGTTCCCCGGTCAATGAGCAGTTCTTC
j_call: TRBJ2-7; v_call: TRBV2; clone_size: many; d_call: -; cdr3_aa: CASGVSHEQYF; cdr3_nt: TGTGCCAGCGGAGTATCCCACGAGCAGTACTTC
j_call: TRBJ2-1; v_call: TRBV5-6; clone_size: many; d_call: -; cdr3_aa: CASSPLIGGPYNEQFF; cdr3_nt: TGTGCCAGCAGCCCCTTGATCGGGGGACCCTACAATGAGCAGTTCTTC
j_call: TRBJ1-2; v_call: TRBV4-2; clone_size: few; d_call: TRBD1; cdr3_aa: CASSQNRTGNNYGYTF; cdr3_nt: TGTGCCAGCAGCCAAAATAGGACAGGGAATAACTATGGCTACACCTTC
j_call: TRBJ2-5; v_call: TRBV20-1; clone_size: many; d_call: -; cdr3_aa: CSARDAAGGETQYF; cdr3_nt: TGCAGTGCTAGAGATGCAGCGGGCGGGGAGACCCAGTACTTC
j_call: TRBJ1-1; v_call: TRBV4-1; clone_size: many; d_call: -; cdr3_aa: CASSFDEDLNTEAFF; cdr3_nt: TGCGCCAGCAGCTTCGACGAGGATTTGAACACTGAAGCTTTCTTT
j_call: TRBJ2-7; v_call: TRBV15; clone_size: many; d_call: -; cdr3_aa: CATSRARGSYEQYF; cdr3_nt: TGTGCCACCAGCAGAGCGAGAGGAAGCTACGAGCAGTACTTC
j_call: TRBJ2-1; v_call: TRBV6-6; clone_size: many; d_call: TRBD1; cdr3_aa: CASRDRVWDEQFF; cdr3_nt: TGTGCCAGCAGGGACAGGGTGTGGGATGAGCAGTTCTTC
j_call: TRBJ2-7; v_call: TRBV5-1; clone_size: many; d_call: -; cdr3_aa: CASSRANLKVTGSYEQYF; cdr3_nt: TGCGCCAGCAGCCGGGCTAACTTAAAAGTAACGGGTTCCTACGAGCAGTACTTC
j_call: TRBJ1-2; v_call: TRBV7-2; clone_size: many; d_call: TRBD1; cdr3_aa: CASSSQPGQGAWGYTF; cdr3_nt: TGTGCCAGCAGCTCACAACCGGGACAGGGGGCTTGGGGCTACACCTTC
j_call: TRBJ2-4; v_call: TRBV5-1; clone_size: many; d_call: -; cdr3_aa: CASSLGSQVAKNIQYF; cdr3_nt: TGCGCCAGCAGCTTGGGAAGCCAGGTAGCCAAAAACATTCAGTACTTC
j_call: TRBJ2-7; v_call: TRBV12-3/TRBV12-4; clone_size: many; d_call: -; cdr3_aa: CASSFRYLYEQYF; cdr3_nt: TGTGCCAGCAGTTTCCGGTACCTCTACGAGCAGTACTTC
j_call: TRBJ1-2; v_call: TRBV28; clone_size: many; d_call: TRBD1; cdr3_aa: CASSLGGRTGSYGYTF; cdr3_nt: TGTGCCAGCAGTTTAGGGGGACGGACAGGATCCTATGGCTACACCTTC